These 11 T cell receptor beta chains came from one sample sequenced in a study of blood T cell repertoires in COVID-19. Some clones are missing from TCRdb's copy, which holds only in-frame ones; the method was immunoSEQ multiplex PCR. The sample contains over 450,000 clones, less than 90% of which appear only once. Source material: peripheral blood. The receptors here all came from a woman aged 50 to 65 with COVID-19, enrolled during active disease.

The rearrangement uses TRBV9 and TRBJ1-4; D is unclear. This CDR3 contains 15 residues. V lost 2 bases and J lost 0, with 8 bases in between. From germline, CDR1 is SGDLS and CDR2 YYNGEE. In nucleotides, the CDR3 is TGTGCCAGCAGCGTGGGCACCACAACTAATGAAAAACTGTTTTTT. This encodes CASSVGTTTNEKLFF.

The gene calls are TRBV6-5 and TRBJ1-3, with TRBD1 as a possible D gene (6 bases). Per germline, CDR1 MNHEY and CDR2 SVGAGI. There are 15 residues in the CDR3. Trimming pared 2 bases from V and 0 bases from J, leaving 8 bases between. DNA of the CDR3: TGTGCCAGCAGTTACGACAGGCGCTCTGGAAACACCATATATTTT. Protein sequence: CASSYDRRSGNTIYF.

The DNA for the CDR3 is TGTGCCACCAGCAGAGGTCGGGATACGCAGTATTTT. Residues: CATSRGRDTQYF. V is TRBV15 and J is TRBJ2-3; the D is unclear. The germline CDR1 and CDR2 sequences are LNHNV and YYDKDF (reference sequence). This CDR3 has 12 amino acids. V lost 1 base, J lost 6 bases, and 5 bases lay in between.

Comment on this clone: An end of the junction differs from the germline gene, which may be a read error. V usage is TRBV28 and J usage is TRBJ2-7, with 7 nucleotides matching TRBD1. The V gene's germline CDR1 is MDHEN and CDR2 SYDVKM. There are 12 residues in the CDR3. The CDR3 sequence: CASRESGQPFTF. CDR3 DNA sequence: TGTGCCAGCAGGGAGTCGGGACAGCCCTTTACCTTC. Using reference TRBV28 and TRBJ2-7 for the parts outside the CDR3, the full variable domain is DVKVTQSSRYLVKRTGEKVFLECVQDMDHENMFWYRQDPGLGLRLIYFSYDVKMKEKGDIPEGYSVSREKKERFSLILESASTNQTSMYLCASRESGQPFTFGPGTRLTVT.

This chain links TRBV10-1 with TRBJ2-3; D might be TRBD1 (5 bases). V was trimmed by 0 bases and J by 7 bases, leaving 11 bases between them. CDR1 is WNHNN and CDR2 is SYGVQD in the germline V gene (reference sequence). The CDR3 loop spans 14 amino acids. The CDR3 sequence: CASSESTVSNTQYF. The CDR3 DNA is TGCGCCAGCAGTGAGTCGACAGTCTCAAATACGCAGTATTTT.

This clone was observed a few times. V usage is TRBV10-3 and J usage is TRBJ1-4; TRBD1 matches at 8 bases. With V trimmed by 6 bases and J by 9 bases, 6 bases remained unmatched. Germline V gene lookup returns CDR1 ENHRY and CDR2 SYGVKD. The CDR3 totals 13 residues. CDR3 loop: CAIRGQGGQKLFF. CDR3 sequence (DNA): TGTGCCATCAGAGGACAGGGCGGACAAAAACTGTTTTTT.

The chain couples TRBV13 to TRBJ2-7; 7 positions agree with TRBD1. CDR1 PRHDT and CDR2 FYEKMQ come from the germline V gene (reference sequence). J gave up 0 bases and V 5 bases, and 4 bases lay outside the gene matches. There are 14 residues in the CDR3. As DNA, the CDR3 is TGTGCCAGCAGCGACGGACAGGTCTCCTACGAGCAGTACTTC. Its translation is CASSDGQVSYEQYF.

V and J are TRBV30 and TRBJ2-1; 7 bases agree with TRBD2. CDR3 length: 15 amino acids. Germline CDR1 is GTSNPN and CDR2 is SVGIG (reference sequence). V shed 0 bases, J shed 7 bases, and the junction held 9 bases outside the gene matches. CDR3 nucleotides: TGTGCCTGGAGTGTAATGGCGGGGGTCGGGAATGAGCAGTTCTTC. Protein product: CAWSVMAGVGNEQFF.

CDR3 sequence reads: CASSRDSSTDTQYF. CDR3 coding DNA: TGCGCCAGCAGCCGGGACAGTAGCACAGATACGCAGTATTTT. The gene calls are TRBV5-1 and TRBJ2-3, with 7 bases identical to TRBD1. The CDR3 runs 14 residues. V gave up 4 bases and J gave up 0 bases; unmatched junction bases: 2. Germline V lookup: CDR1 SGHRS, CDR2 YFSETQ.

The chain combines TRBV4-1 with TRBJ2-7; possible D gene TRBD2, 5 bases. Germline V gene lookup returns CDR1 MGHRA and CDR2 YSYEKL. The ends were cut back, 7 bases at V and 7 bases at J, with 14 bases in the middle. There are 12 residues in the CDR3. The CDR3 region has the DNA TGCGCCAGCACCTCATGGACGGGGGAGCAGTACTTC. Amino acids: CASTSWTGEQYF.

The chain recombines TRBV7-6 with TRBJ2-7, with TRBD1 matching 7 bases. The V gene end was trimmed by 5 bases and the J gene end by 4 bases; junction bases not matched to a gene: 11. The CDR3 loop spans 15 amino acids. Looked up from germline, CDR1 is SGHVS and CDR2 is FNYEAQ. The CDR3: CASSRGQRATYEQYF. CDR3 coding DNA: TGTGCCAGCAGCCGGGGACAGAGGGCAACGTACGAGCAGTACTTC.